These 13 T cell receptor beta chains share one sample of origin, sequenced in a study of blood T cell repertoires in COVID-19. TCRdb's copy holds only in-frame clones and misses some; the assay was immunoSEQ multiplex PCR. The sample has roughly 330,000 clones, about 87% seen once. The source material was PBMCs or T cells enriched from blood (not recorded which). These receptors all come from a woman between 25 and 40 years old who had recovered from COVID-19.

V is TRBV19 and J is TRBJ1-2; D is possibly TRBD1 (5 bases). Germline CDR1 is LNHDA and CDR2 is SQIVND (reference sequence). The ends were cut back, 6 bases at V and 4 bases at J, with 6 bases in the middle. The CDR3 runs to 11 residues. This CDR3 reads CASRDTYGYTF. The DNA for the CDR3 is TGTGCCAGTAGGGACACCTATGGCTACACCTTC.

This clone was recorded once. The J gene is TRBJ1-1, the V gene TRBV11-3; 7 positions match TRBD1. Germline CDR1 is SGHNT and CDR2 is YENEEA. The V gene end was trimmed by 5 bases and the J gene end by 5 bases; junction bases not matched to a gene: 5. The length of the CDR3 is 13 residues. CDR3 protein: CASSRDSQTEAFF. For the CDR3, the DNA is TGTGCCAGCAGCCGGGACAGCCAAACTGAAGCTTTCTTT.

V gene TRBV20-1 combines with J gene TRBJ2-1, with TRBD1 as a possible D gene (6 bases). Germline V gene lookup returns CDR1 DFQATT and CDR2 SNEGSKA (reference sequence). This CDR3 contains 14 residues. Trimming cost V 3 bases and J 6 bases, with 15 bases left between them. As DNA, the CDR3 is TGCAGTGCTAGTTGGGCAGGGGAGTTCAATGAGCAGTTCTTC. Translating gives CSASWAGEFNEQFF.

The chain recombines TRBV7-2 with TRBJ1-1; D is perhaps TRBD1 (6 bases). CDR3 length equals 16 residues. Trimming pared 5 bases from V and 2 bases from J, leaving 18 bases between. Germline assignment: CDR1 SGHTA and CDR2 FQGNSA. The CDR3 loop reads CASSQGTYRFNTEAFF. For the CDR3, the DNA is TGTGCCAGCAGCCAAGGGACATACAGGTTCAACACTGAAGCTTTCTTT.

This clone was seen a handful of times. The rearrangement links TRBV7-6 to TRBJ2-1; maybe TRBD1 (6 bases). The germline V and J ends were trimmed by 2 bases and 5 bases, with 10 bases remaining between them. The CDR3 contains 14 residues. Looked up from germline, CDR1 is SGHVS and CDR2 is FNYEAQ. CDR3 DNA sequence: TGTGCCAGCAGCTTATCACAGGGACACAATGAGCAGTTCTTC. The encoded protein is CASSLSQGHNEQFF.

The rearrangement links TRBV4-1 to TRBJ2-6; TRBD1 aligns across 7 bases. Germline CDR1 reads MGHRA; CDR2 reads YSYEKL. Trimming at V came to 5 bases and at J to 0 bases, leaving 7 bases not matched to a gene. The CDR3 contains 17 residues. In nucleotides, the CDR3 is TGCGCCAGCAGCAACCTGAACAGGGGCTCTGGGGCCAACGTCCTGACTTTC. Translation gives CASSNLNRGSGANVLTF.

This sequence joins TRBV12-3 or TRBV12-4 and TRBJ1-1, with TRBD1 as a possible D gene (6 bases). The ends were cut back, 1 base at V and 8 bases at J, with 8 bases in the middle. The CDR3 consists of 12 residues. The CDR3 region has the DNA TGTGCCAGCAGTTTAGTCAGGGGAGAAGCTTTCTTT. This translates into CASSLVRGEAFF.

This sequence joins TRBV5-6 and TRBJ1-2, with a weak D call TRBD1 (6 bases). With 3 bases removed from V and 6 bases from J, the gap between germline ends came to 24 bases. The CDR3 sequence is 17 residues long. Germline lookup yields CDR1 SGHDT and CDR2 YYEEEE. CDR3 region: CASSYIPGTKNRDGYTF. Here the CDR3 DNA reads TGTGCCAGCAGCTACATTCCCGGGACAAAAAATCGAGATGGCTACACCTTC.

With regard to this clone: Within the sample, other DNA sequences also encode this same CDR3. The chain is built from TRBV12-3 or TRBV12-4 and TRBJ1-2; a weak D match, TRBD1 (5 bases). CDR3 length: 13 amino acids. V lost 3 bases to trimming and J lost 4 bases, with 9 bases between them. The CDR3 is CASSLRRGYGYTF. The CDR3 nucleotides read TGTGCCAGCAGTTTGAGGAGGGGCTATGGCTACACCTTC.

The V call is TRBV6-5, the J call TRBJ2-5, with D perhaps matching TRBD1 (5 bases). The ends were cut back, 9 bases at V and 1 base at J, with 18 bases in the middle. Germline-derived CDR1 and CDR2 are MNHEY and SVGAGI. The CDR3 is 15 residues long. The chain's CDR3 is CASRRYGAIQETQYF. The CDR3 coding sequence is TGTGCCAGTAGAAGGTATGGGGCAATCCAAGAGACCCAGTACTTC.

The J gene is TRBJ2-7, the V gene TRBV6-2 or TRBV6-3; D is perhaps TRBD1 (5 bases). Trimming left V 4 bases short and J 3 bases short, with 16 bases between. CDR1 and CDR2 (germline): MNHEY, SVGEGT. The length of the CDR3 is 15 residues. CDR3 sequence: CASSSRMTEGYEQYF. The CDR3 region has the DNA TGTGCCAGCAGTTCGCGCATGACAGAAGGCTACGAGCAGTACTTC.

The J gene is TRBJ2-7, the V gene TRBV3-1 (or the pseudogene TRBV3-2); no clear D. The germline CDR1 and CDR2 sequences are LGHDT and YNNKEL (reference sequence). The CDR3 covers 13 residues. Trimming stripped 4 bases from V and 0 bases from J, with 7 bases between. This chain's CDR3 is CASSRPSSYEQYF. CDR3 DNA: TGTGCCAGCAGCCGGCCTAGCTCCTACGAGCAGTACTTC.

This clone appeared once. CDR3 protein: CASSALAGGRTDTQYF. The CDR3 DNA reads as TGTGCCAGCAGTGCACTAGCGGGGGGCCGCACAGATACGCAGTATTTT. This chain joins TRBV6-1 and TRBJ2-3; 12 nucleotides line up with TRBD2. V lost 4 bases, J lost 1 base, and 3 bases stayed unmatched. This CDR3 has 16 amino acids. The germline CDR1 and CDR2 sequences are MNHNS and SASEGT.